This T cell receptor (beta chain) is from a study of human T cells and chemical hapten exposure. The time point: patch test 3, about 24 weeks after DPC sensitization. Treatment described: therapeutic diphenylcyclopropenone sensitization with weekly scalp DPC. TCRdb re-called the RACE reads with MiXCR, one entry per CDR3 protein. The data show approximately 72,000 distinct CDR3 sequences, around 10% seen once. Turning to this clonotype: Its target is not known.

CDR1 SGHRS and CDR2 YFSETQ come from the germline V gene. The CDR3 spans 16 residues. J lost 7 bases, V lost 4 bases, and 11 bases had no gene match. Study-level findings and limits: Expanded TCRs produced significantly more large CDR3 similarity clusters than controls did.

V gene TRBV5-1 combines with J gene TRBJ1-4; 9 positions match TRBD1. The material was whole blood, obtained in connection with sensitization to the hapten diphenylcyclopropenone (DPC). The origin of this receptor is a woman between 50 and 59 years old with alopecia areata. Some clones in this sample may be carry-over from other donors' samples. The CDR3 loop is CASSPLLDRGGEKLFF. DNA for the CDR3: TGCGCCAGCAGCCCCCTTCTGGACAGGGGAGGTGAAAAACTGTTTTTT. The whole variable domain, remainder taken from reference TRBV5-1 and TRBJ1-4, is KAGVTQTPRYLIKTRGQQVTLSCSPISGHRSVSWYQQTPGQGLQFLFEYFSETQRNKGNFPGRFSGRQFSNSRSEMNVSTLELGDSALYLCASSPLLDRGGEKLFFGSGTQLSVL.